This T cell receptor (beta chain) was retrieved from a study of blood T cell repertoires in COVID-19. Study information: Spain, Italy and the United States supplied samples that represented acute and convalescent COVID-19. PBMCs, B-cell-depleted T cells, or T cells provided the cDNA or gDNA that made up the material.

Germline V lookup: CDR1 SGHTA, CDR2 FQGNSA. The CDR3 spans 14 residues. V lost 4 bases and J lost 5, with 14 bases in between. Authors' methods: Counts of nucleated cells, estimated from reference gene primer amplification, were obtained. Profiling relied on immunoSEQ multiplex PCR, and the TCRdb table lists in-frame clones only, not all of them. V, J and clone size reflect that table, while D and trimming were determined from the DNA. The top ten clones hold 0.94% of a sample with around 300,000 clones, about nine tenths of them seen once. The genes are TRBV7-2 and TRBJ2-5, with TRBD1 as a possible D gene (5 bases). This TCR was recovered from a middle-aged woman who had recovered from COVID-19. The sequencing input was peripheral blood. The CDR3 bases are TGTGCCAGCAGCTCCAGGGCTGGTACCGAGACCCAGTACTTC. Protein product: CASSSRAGTETQYF.